The 26 T cell receptor beta chains below come from one sample, sequenced in a study of blood T cell repertoires in COVID-19. Some clones are missing from TCRdb's copy, which holds only in-frame ones; the method was immunoSEQ multiplex PCR. The sample yields about 200,000 clones, under 90% seen once. The sample taken for sequencing was peripheral blood. The origin of the receptors is a man older than 75 with acute or convalescent COVID-19.

The V and J genes are TRBV11-2 and TRBJ2-2; the match to TRBD2 covers 7 bases. CDR3 length: 15 amino acids. After removal of 5 bases from V and 0 bases from J, the junction contained 3 bases not matched to a gene. Germline V gene lookup returns CDR1 SGHAT and CDR2 FQNNGV. CDR3 in DNA: TGTGCCAGCAGCCCAACTAGCGCGAACACCGGGGAGCTGTTTTTT. Its protein is CASSPTSANTGELFF.

The V call is TRBV7-9, the J call TRBJ2-7; D is perhaps TRBD2 (7 bases). In germline, CDR1 is SEHNR, CDR2 FQNEAQ (reference sequence). V lost 9 bases and J 2 bases, leaving 14 bases between the germline ends. The CDR3 has 13 residues. The CDR3 region has the DNA TGTGCCAGTTCTAAGGGGGGGCCCTACGAGCAGTACGTC. Translation gives CASSKGGPYEQYV.

The chain has TRBV5-5 and TRBJ1-2; D not resolved. The CDR3 sequence is 15 residues long. Germline V lookup: CDR1 SGHKS, CDR2 YYEKEE (reference sequence). V shed 4 bases and J shed 3 bases, with 16 bases lying between them. CDR3 in DNA: TGTGCCAGCAGCCCTGAGGGCGGGGTGGACTATGGCTACACCTTC. Translation gives CASSPEGGVDYGYTF. Supplemented by reference TRBV5-5 and TRBJ1-2, the full variable domain reads DAGVTQSPTHLIKTRGQQVTLRCSPISGHKSVSWYQQVLGQGPQFIFQYYEKEERGRGNFPDRFSARQFPNYSSELNVNALLLGDSALYLCASSPEGGVDYGYTFGSGTRLTVV.

The J gene is TRBJ1-5, the V gene TRBV18; D is undetermined. From germline, CDR1 is KGHSH and CDR2 LQKENI. This CDR3 region has 15 residues. Trimming cost V 1 base and J 3 bases, with 10 bases left between them. The CDR3 sequence: CASSPRSGANQPQHF. CDR3 nucleotides: TGTGCCAGCTCACCACGGTCGGGTGCCAATCAGCCCCAGCATTTT.

CDR3 residues: CASSRRPGGNDQPQHF. The CDR3 DNA reads TGTGCCAGCAGTAGGCGGCCAGGGGGCAATGATCAGCCCCAGCATTTT. The V and J genes are TRBV27 and TRBJ1-5; 8 positions agree with TRBD1. This CDR3 has 16 residues. CDR1 and CDR2 from the germline V gene are MNHEY and SMNVEV (reference sequence). Germline trimming cut 5 bases from V and 5 bases from J; bases unmatched to any gene: 11.

The rearrangement uses TRBV3-1 (or the pseudogene TRBV3-2) and TRBJ2-2, with TRBD2 matching over 11 bases. The CDR3 length is 18 residues. CDR1 and CDR2 (germline): LGHDT, YNNKEL (reference sequence). The ends lost 0 bases at V and 1 base at J; junction bases unmatched: 4. The CDR3 loop reads CASSQDSGGAGNTGELFF. In DNA, the CDR3 is TGTGCCAGCAGCCAAGATAGCGGGGGGGCCGGGAACACCGGGGAGCTGTTTTTT.

The rearrangement links TRBV11-3 to TRBJ2-3; 8 positions match TRBD2. The trim removed 1 base at V and 2 bases at J, leaving 8 bases unmatched. Germline V lookup: CDR1 SGHNT, CDR2 YENEEA. This CDR3 has 17 residues. The CDR3 DNA follows: TGTGCCAGCAGCTTAGCTTTCTTAGCGGGGACCACAGATACGCAGTATTTT. Its protein product is CASSLAFLAGTTDTQYF.

The genes are TRBV9 and TRBJ2-1; D perhaps matches TRBD2 (5 bases). CDR1 and CDR2 from the germline V gene are SGDLS and YYNGEE. This CDR3 spans 15 amino acids. Trimming removed 0 bases at V and 1 base at J, with 8 bases between. As DNA, the CDR3 is TGTGCCAGCAGCGTAGTTGGCGGGTCCTACAATGAGCAGTTCTTC. It specifies CASSVVGGSYNEQFF.

This clone was recorded only once. The chain recombines TRBV6-5 with TRBJ1-1; 10 bases are shared with TRBD1. Germline-derived CDR1 and CDR2 are MNHEY and SVGAGI. This CDR3 region has 14 residues. V lost 6 bases, J lost 6 bases, and 7 bases stayed unmatched. The CDR3 DNA reads TGTGCCAGCAGAGTCCCGGGACAGGGGCCTGAAGCTTTCTTT. This encodes CASRVPGQGPEAFF.

This clone was seen only once. The chain has TRBV3-1 (or the pseudogene TRBV3-2) and TRBJ2-3; 14 bases line up with TRBD2. The junction had 7 bases not matched to a gene; V was cut back by 5 bases and J by 6 bases. This CDR3 is built from 16 residues. The germline V gene has CDR1 LGHDT and CDR2 YNNKEL (reference sequence). The CDR3 DNA reads as TGTGCCAGCAGCTTTCGACTAGCGGGAGGGCCGGATACGCAGTATTTT. Translation: CASSFRLAGGPDTQYF.

The count of this clone is one. V gene TRBV5-1 combines with J gene TRBJ1-2; possibly TRBD1 for D (6 bases). There are 17 residues in the CDR3. The V gene lost 9 bases and the J gene lost 0 bases, with 24 bases spanning the gap. In germline, CDR1 is SGHRS, CDR2 YFSETQ. In DNA form, the CDR3 reads TGCGCCACCACGGACTCCCCCGGGGACATCGCTAACTATGGCTACACCTTC. This codes for CATTDSPGDIANYGYTF.

V is TRBV15 and J is TRBJ2-7, with a weak D call TRBD2 (5 bases). The CDR3 is 19 residues long. Germline V CDR1 and CDR2: LNHNV, YYDKDF (reference sequence). As DNA, the CDR3 is TGTGGGATGAATCCCCTCGAGGGAACCAATATAGACTACGGGCACGAGCAGTACTTC. Amino acids: CGMNPLEGTNIDYGHEQYF.

For the CDR3, the DNA is TGTGCCAGCTCACCAGCAGCGGGAGGGCCTTACGAGCAGTACGTC. This translates into CASSPAAGGPYEQYV. The rearrangement links TRBV18 to TRBJ2-7; 10 positions match TRBD2. V dropped 2 bases and J dropped 4; count of bases not matched to a gene: 5. The CDR3 consists of 15 residues. CDR1 KGHSH and CDR2 LQKENI come from the germline V gene.

The chain combines TRBV19 with TRBJ1-1, with 8 nucleotides matching TRBD1. With 10 bases clipped from V and 5 bases from J, the junction kept 12 bases outside the gene matches. The CDR3 loop spans 14 amino acids. Germline assignment: CDR1 LNHDA and CDR2 SQIVND (reference sequence). As DNA, the CDR3 is TGTGCCACCATGACCGGACAGGGCCGTACTGAAGCTTTCTTT. Encoded protein: CATMTGQGRTEAFF.

The V gene is TRBV5-6, the J gene TRBJ2-1; 11 nucleotides match TRBD2. Germline V lookup: CDR1 SGHDT, CDR2 YYEEEE. V was clipped by 3 bases and J by 4 bases; unmatched bases: 9. This CDR3 spans 17 amino acids. This CDR3 is CASSSVIAGGFYNEQFF. CDR3 nucleotide sequence: TGTGCCAGCAGCTCGGTCATAGCGGGAGGGTTTTACAATGAGCAGTTCTTC.

The rearrangement links TRBV30 to TRBJ1-1; D unclear. This CDR3 region has 13 residues. Deletions cut 2 bases from V and 1 base from J, with 8 bases between. Germline CDR1 and CDR2: GTSNPN and SVGIG (reference sequence). CDR3 residues: CAWSRGRNTEAFF. The CDR3 DNA sequence: TGTGCCTGGAGTCGAGGGAGGAACACTGAAGCTTTCTTT.

The genes are TRBV11-3 and TRBJ2-2; 8 bases map to TRBD2. The J segment lost 5 bases and the V segment lost 5 bases, leaving 7 bases of the junction unmatched. Germline V CDR1 and CDR2: SGHNT, YENEEA. The CDR3 runs to 15 residues. CDR3 coding DNA: TGTGCCAGCAGCCCGAGCGGGAGTAGTACCGGGGAGCTGTTTTTT. This gives the protein CASSPSGSSTGELFF.

The V and J genes are TRBV5-4 and TRBJ1-2; a possible D gene is TRBD1 (6 bases). V lost 4 bases and J 3 bases, leaving 13 bases between the germline ends. CDR3 length: 14 amino acids. The V gene's germline CDR1 is SGHNT and CDR2 YYREEE (reference sequence). The CDR3 region has the DNA TGTGCCAGCAGCCCTCAGGGGAGCGACTATGGCTACACCTTC. As protein: CASSPQGSDYGYTF.

This sequence joins TRBV4-1 and TRBJ1-2; D is possibly TRBD1 (6 bases). Germline V lookup: CDR1 MGHRA, CDR2 YSYEKL. This CDR3 has 15 residues. Deletions cut 0 bases from V and 6 bases from J, with 14 bases between. CDR3 protein: CASSQDSRGINGYTF. The CDR3 DNA reads TGCGCCAGCAGCCAAGACTCCAGGGGAATAAATGGCTACACCTTC.

This chain joins TRBV6-5 and TRBJ1-4, with a possible D match to TRBD1 (6 bases). Germline V CDR1 and CDR2: MNHEY, SVGAGI. Trimming left V 0 bases short and J 8 bases short, with 13 bases between. CDR3 length: 15 amino acids. The CDR3 sequence is CASSYSRGITEKLFF. The CDR3 DNA reads as TGTGCCAGCAGTTACTCGAGGGGGATCACGGAAAAACTGTTTTTT.

The V call is TRBV7-2, the J call TRBJ1-4; 7 nucleotides match TRBD1. Germline values: CDR1 SGHTA, CDR2 FQGNSA. J gave up 7 bases and V 4 bases, and 12 bases lay outside the gene matches. The CDR3 has 16 residues. The CDR3 coding sequence is TGTGCCAGCAGCTCGCGGACAGGCATAACCGCTGAAAAACTGTTTTTT. This sequence encodes CASSSRTGITAEKLFF.

The V and J genes are TRBV6-5 and TRBJ2-4; TRBD1 matches 7 bases. After removal of 7 bases from V and 0 bases from J, the junction contained 6 bases not matched to a gene. CDR3 length: 15 amino acids. The V gene's germline CDR1 is MNHEY and CDR2 SVGAGI. This chain's CDR3 is CASTGQSLAKNIQYF. The CDR3 DNA reads as TGTGCCAGCACGGGACAGTCTCTAGCCAAAAACATTCAGTACTTC.

This clone appeared a single time. The chain combines TRBV5-1 with TRBJ1-1; TRBD1 aligns across 7 bases. In germline, CDR1 is SGHRS, CDR2 YFSETQ. Trimming took 4 bases from V and 1 from J; bases not matched to a gene: 4. CDR3 length: 14 residues. In DNA form, the CDR3 reads TGCGCCAGCAGCCAACAGGGGCCGAACACTGAAGCTTTCTTT. Translated, it gives CASSQQGPNTEAFF.

CDR3 sequence (DNA): TGTGCCAGCAGCCGCCGGACAGCAAATGAAAAACTGTTTTTT. The encoded protein is CASSRRTANEKLFF. The V call is TRBV3-1 (or the pseudogene TRBV3-2), the J call TRBJ1-4; D perhaps matches TRBD1 (6 bases). This CDR3 spans 14 amino acids. Germline V gives CDR1 LGHDT, CDR2 YNNKEL (reference sequence). Deletions cut 4 bases from V and 5 bases from J, with 11 bases between.

This clone was recorded once. The rearrangement uses TRBV18 and TRBJ1-2, with 12 bases matching TRBD1. The CDR3 extends over 19 amino acids. In germline, CDR1 is KGHSH, CDR2 LQKENI. V lost 5 bases and J lost 2; bases outside the gene matches: 15. DNA for the CDR3: TGTGCCAGCTCAGAGACACAATACCGGGACAGGGGGCAGAACTATGGCTACACCTTC. Protein sequence: CASSETQYRDRGQNYGYTF.

The chain recombines TRBV29-1 with TRBJ2-7; 11 positions agree with TRBD2. V was pared by 7 bases and J by 5 bases, with 4 bases of the junction left unmatched. The CDR3 length is 12 residues. Germline CDR1 and CDR2: SQVTM and ANQGSEA. In nucleotides, the CDR3 is TGCAGCGCCGAACTAGCGGGAGACGAGCAGTACTTC. Its translation: CSAELAGDEQYF.